The 30 T cell receptor beta chains below all came from one sample that was sequenced in a study of CD8 T cells in ankylosing spondylitis. Study-level findings and limits: Ankylosing spondylitis blood seemed to carry a telltale TCR beta motif made of several highly homologous variants.

Their antigens remain unidentified. TCRdb redid the calling of the 5' RACE reads with MiXCR, one entry per CDR3 protein. The sample includes some 800,000 distinct CDR3 sequences, 12% of them seen just once. Input material: blood, either unsorted or a sorted T cell fraction (not recorded which). These receptors were collected from a male donor with ankylosing spondylitis.

This clonotype was picked up a small number of times. V usage is TRBV4-3 and J usage is TRBJ1-2; a weak D match, TRBD1 (6 bases). The germline V gene encodes CDR1 LGHNA and CDR2 YSLEER. This CDR3 spans 15 amino acids. V lost 4 bases to trimming and J lost 4 bases, with 16 bases between them. Here the CDR3 reads CASSRVQGLSYGYTF. Here the CDR3 DNA reads TGCGCCAGCAGCCGAGTGCAGGGGTTGAGCTATGGCTACACCTTC.

This chain connects TRBV20-1 to TRBJ2-7; 8 nucleotides align to TRBD1. Germline loops: CDR1 DFQATT, CDR2 SNEGSKA (reference sequence). This CDR3 is built from 16 residues. V was pared by 7 bases and J by 2 bases, with 16 bases of the junction left unmatched. The DNA for the CDR3 is TGCAGTGTCGCCCTTGGCACAGGGACAGGTCCCTACGAGCAGTACTTC. It translates to CSVALGTGTGPYEQYF.

At least ten counts were recorded for this clonotype. This chain links TRBV29-1 with TRBJ2-3, with 8 bases identical to TRBD2. Per germline, CDR1 SQVTM and CDR2 ANQGSEA. V was pared by 8 bases and J by 5 bases, with 6 bases of the junction left unmatched. The CDR3 is 12 amino acids. The CDR3 DNA sequence: TGCAGCACGGCGGGAGGACAAGATACGCAGTATTTT. It encodes CSTAGGQDTQYF.

The chain carries TRBV20-1 and TRBJ1-2, with a tentative D call TRBD1 (5 bases). Trimming removed 1 base at V and 5 bases at J, with 11 bases between. There are 13 residues in the CDR3. CDR1 and CDR2 from the germline V gene are DFQATT and SNEGSKA (reference sequence). Here the CDR3 reads CSARGRGGYGYTF. DNA of the CDR3: TGCAGTGCTAGAGGTCGGGGGGGGTATGGCTACACCTTC.

The chain employs TRBV6-1 and TRBJ2-7; unclear D gene. Germline CDR1 MNHNS, CDR2 SASEGT. Trimming took 3 bases from V and 8 from J, leaving 14 bases between them. This CDR3 has 13 residues. The CDR3 sequence: CASSDGPWGKQYF. For the CDR3, the DNA is TGTGCCAGCAGTGACGGGCCCTGGGGAAAGCAGTACTTC.

The chain joins TRBV20-1 to TRBJ2-3; D may be TRBD1 (6 bases). Trimming removed 5 bases at V and 1 base at J, with 10 bases between. Per germline, CDR1 DFQATT and CDR2 SNEGSKA (reference sequence). This CDR3 contains 13 residues. CDR3 bases: TGCAGTGCTTGGGACACCCGCACAGATACGCAGTATTTT. Its protein is CSAWDTRTDTQYF.

This clonotype has a handful of counts. The chain has TRBV28 and TRBJ1-2, with a weak D call TRBD1 (5 bases). V was clipped by 2 bases and J by 8 bases, with 15 bases between them. This CDR3 has 14 residues. Looked up from germline, CDR1 is MDHEN and CDR2 is SYDVKM. The CDR3 DNA reads as TGTGCCAGCAGTTTAATGGGAGCGGGGGGAGGCTACACCTTC. It is translated as CASSLMGAGGGYTF.

There are a few counts of this clonotype. This sequence joins TRBV7-2 and TRBJ1-5, with no clear D. The CDR3 is 14 amino acids. V lost 1 base and J lost 6, with 10 bases in between. The germline V gene has CDR1 SGHTA and CDR2 FQGNSA. The CDR3 coding sequence is TGTGCCAGCAGCTTAGGGAGGTACGGTCAGCCCCAGCATTTT. Translation gives CASSLGRYGQPQHF.

There are a few counts of this clonotype. CDR3 nucleotide sequence: TGCAGTACTCAAGTTGACCGAAACTATGGCTACACCTTC. Residues: CSTQVDRNYGYTF. The rearrangement links TRBV20-1 to TRBJ1-2; D unclear. Germline CDR1 is DFQATT and CDR2 is SNEGSKA (reference sequence). V lost 8 bases and J lost 2, with 15 bases in between. The CDR3 runs to 13 residues.

This chain joins TRBV10-2 and TRBJ2-1; no firm D call. CDR1 is WSHSY and CDR2 is SAAADI in the germline V gene. Trimming left V 6 bases short and J 5 bases short, with 14 bases between. The CDR3 has 14 residues. CDR3 DNA: TGCGCCAGCAGGGGCTTCAGCAACCACAATGAGCAGTTCTTC. This codes for CASRGFSNHNEQFF.

This clonotype was seen a few times. This chain links TRBV6-2 or TRBV6-3 with TRBJ2-6; perhaps TRBD2 as D (6 bases). Deletions cut 5 bases from V and 6 bases from J, with 17 bases between. The germline gives CDR1 MNHEY, CDR2 SVGEGT. The CDR3 spans 16 residues. CDR3 bases: TGTGCCAGCAGTCGCGTGGGACTTTCCGAGGCCAACGTCCTGACTTTC. This translates into CASSRVGLSEANVLTF.

The sample holds a few counts of this clonotype. V usage is TRBV25-1 and J usage is TRBJ1-4; D gene unclear. CDR3 length: 12 residues. Looked up from germline, CDR1 is MGHDK and CDR2 is SYGVNS. V was clipped by 4 bases and J by 3 bases, with 3 bases between them. The CDR3 DNA reads as TGTGCCAGCAGTGCGCCTAATGAAAAACTGTTTTTT. Amino acid sequence: CASSAPNEKLFF.

This chain connects TRBV4-3 to TRBJ2-7; D is perhaps TRBD1 or TRBD2 (6 bases each). The germline V and J ends were trimmed by 1 base and 0 bases, with 16 bases remaining between them. The CDR3 has 17 residues. CDR1 and CDR2 (germline): LGHNA, YSLEER. The CDR3 reads CASSQAPSGANSYEQYF. The CDR3 region has the DNA TGCGCCAGCAGCCAAGCTCCCTCGGGGGCAAACTCCTACGAGCAGTACTTC.

There are a few counts of this clonotype. This chain joins TRBV20-1 and TRBJ2-1, with TRBD2 matching over 9 bases. From germline, CDR1 is DFQATT and CDR2 SNEGSKA (reference sequence). This CDR3 spans 15 amino acids. The J segment lost 6 bases and the V segment lost 4 bases, leaving 10 bases of the junction unmatched. The CDR3 sequence: CSATPGAGGRNEQFF. The CDR3 coding sequence is TGCAGTGCTACTCCCGGGGCGGGGGGGCGCAATGAGCAGTTCTTC.

This clonotype was recorded at least ten times. CDR3 protein: CASSAPIRNEQFF. CDR3 bases: TGTGCCAGCAGCGCTCCTATTAGGAATGAGCAGTTCTTC. The chain carries TRBV7-9 and TRBJ2-1; D not resolved. Germline V gene lookup returns CDR1 SEHNR and CDR2 FQNEAQ (reference sequence). V lost 5 bases, J lost 7 bases, and 12 bases lay in between. This CDR3 contains 13 residues.

This clonotype was counted a few times. The chain employs TRBV10-3 and TRBJ2-6; D remains ambiguous. V lost 0 bases and J 1 base, leaving 7 bases between the germline ends. Germline V gene data show CDR1 as ENHRY and CDR2 as SYGVKD. The CDR3 is 16 amino acids. The CDR3 reads CAISESWGSGANVLTF. CDR3 nucleotide sequence: TGTGCCATCAGTGAGTCGTGGGGTTCTGGGGCCAACGTCCTGACTTTC.

Only a few counts were recorded for this clonotype. J is TRBJ1-4 and V is TRBV5-1; D not certain. Germline loops: CDR1 SGHRS, CDR2 YFSETQ. V lost 1 base, J lost 8 bases, and 12 bases lay in between. The CDR3 has 14 residues. DNA of the CDR3: TGCGCCAGCAGCTTGAACGGGAAAGTAGAAAAACTGTTTTTT. This gives the protein CASSLNGKVEKLFF.

This clonotype has just a few counts. The DNA of the CDR3 is TGTGCCAGCAGCTTCCTTGGGAGGGGGCAATGGCTTCCTGAAGCTTTCTTT. Translated, it gives CASSFLGRGQWLPEAFF. The chain combines TRBV7-2 with TRBJ1-1; TRBD1 matches at 7 bases. Germline CDR1 and CDR2: SGHTA and FQGNSA. CDR3 length: 17 residues. V shed 3 bases and J 6 bases; nucleotides not matched to a gene: 16.

This clonotype was picked up a small number of times. CDR3 bases: TGCAGTGCTAGATTTCCCGGGACTAGCGGGCTGGAGCAGTACTTC. It specifies CSARFPGTSGLEQYF. This sequence joins TRBV20-1 and TRBJ2-7; 12 bases line up with TRBD2. CDR1 DFQATT and CDR2 SNEGSKA come from the germline V gene (reference sequence). V was pared by 2 bases and J by 7 bases, with 9 bases of the junction left unmatched. The CDR3 covers 15 residues.

The chain joins TRBV6-5 to TRBJ1-1; D unresolved. Germline V gene sequence: CDR1 MNHEY, CDR2 SVGAGI. This CDR3 is built from 13 residues. The V gene lost 0 bases and the J gene lost 10 bases, with 12 bases spanning the gap. The CDR3 DNA sequence: TGTGCCAGCAGTTACTCTCAGTGGCTCCCAGCTTTCTTT. This translates into CASSYSQWLPAFF.

The chain couples TRBV10-3 to TRBJ2-2; 11 bases match TRBD1. Germline V gene lookup returns CDR1 ENHRY and CDR2 SYGVKD. The V segment lost 3 bases and the J segment 5 bases; nucleotides outside the gene matches: 8. The CDR3 runs 17 residues. The CDR3 reads CAISDPRTGGETGELFF. As DNA, the CDR3 is TGTGCCATCAGTGATCCCCGGACAGGGGGCGAGACCGGGGAGCTGTTTTTT.

In this sample, this clonotype turned up a few times. The chain couples TRBV7-2 to TRBJ2-7, with 7 bases that match TRBD1. CDR3 length: 14 amino acids. With V trimmed by 5 bases and J by 2 bases, 6 bases remained unmatched. CDR1 SGHTA and CDR2 FQGNSA come from the germline V gene. Written as DNA, the CDR3 is TGTGCCAGCAGCATCCGGGACAGCACCTACGAGCAGTACTTC. Translated: CASSIRDSTYEQYF.

This clonotype has just a few counts. DNA for the CDR3: TGTGCCAGCAGCTTAGGGAGTAGCGGGAGCTCCTACAATGAGCAGTTCTTC. This encodes CASSLGSSGSSYNEQFF. The J gene is TRBJ2-1, the V gene TRBV7-9; 9 nucleotides match TRBD2. The trim removed 1 base at V and 0 bases at J, leaving 4 bases unmatched. Germline CDR1 and CDR2: SEHNR and FQNEAQ (reference sequence). This CDR3 comprises 17 residues.

This clonotype was observed a few times. This chain links TRBV18 with TRBJ2-5; perhaps TRBD2 as D (6 bases). V was clipped by 0 bases and J by 5 bases, with 13 bases between them. The CDR3 sequence is 15 residues long. Germline CDR1 reads KGHSH; CDR2 reads LQKENI. The CDR3 DNA is TGTGCCAGCTCACCACCGGGGGGAATGATGGAGACCCAGTACTTC. Translated: CASSPPGGMMETQYF.

The chain combines TRBV20-1 with TRBJ2-5; tentative D call: TRBD1 (5 bases). The V and J ends lost 3 bases and 7 bases respectively, with 15 bases between them. Germline V gene sequence: CDR1 DFQATT, CDR2 SNEGSKA (reference sequence). This CDR3 is 13 amino acids long. For the CDR3, the DNA is TGCAGTGCTAGTAGTATGGACATCGGGACCCAGTACTTC. Amino acids: CSASSMDIGTQYF.

The chain is built from TRBV29-1 and TRBJ2-7; 8 bases agree with TRBD2. Germline CDR1 is SQVTM and CDR2 is ANQGSEA. The V segment lost 1 base and the J segment 4 bases; nucleotides outside the gene matches: 9. The length of the CDR3 is 15 residues. For the CDR3, the DNA is TGCAGCGTTGAAGGTACGGCGGGAGGTTTATACGAGCAGTACTTC. Amino acids: CSVEGTAGGLYEQYF.

This clonotype was picked up a small number of times. In DNA, the CDR3 is TGTGCCAGCAGTTACTCGGGACGGGTCGACAATGAGCAGTTCTTC. Protein: CASSYSGRVDNEQFF. This sequence joins TRBV6-5 and TRBJ2-1; perhaps D is TRBD1 or TRBD2 (5 bases each). Trimming cost V 0 bases and J 5 bases, with 11 bases left between them. The germline CDR1 and CDR2 sequences are MNHEY and SVGAGI. The CDR3 contains 15 residues.

The table lists this clonotype with many counts. The chain couples TRBV5-1 to TRBJ2-1; TRBD1 is a possible D gene (5 bases). V was cut by 7 bases and J by 10 bases, with 15 bases left in between. Germline CDR1 reads SGHRS; CDR2 reads YFSETQ. This CDR3 is 12 amino acids long. CDR3 coding DNA: TGCGCCAGCGGCTATAGCTCAGGGGAGCAGTTCTTC. Translated: CASGYSSGEQFF. Full variable domain (outside the CDR3, taken from reference TRBV5-1 and TRBJ2-1): KAGVTQTPRYLIKTRGQQVTLSCSPISGHRSVSWYQQTPGQGLQFLFEYFSETQRNKGNFPGRFSGRQFSNSRSEMNVSTLELGDSALYLCASGYSSGEQFFGPGTRLTVL.

This clonotype was found a few times. This chain uses TRBV18 with TRBJ1-4; possibly TRBD1 for D (6 bases). Germline CDR1 KGHSH, CDR2 LQKENI. V was cut by 7 bases and J by 4 bases, with 10 bases left in between. The CDR3 has 13 amino acids. CDR3 nucleotides: TGTGCCAGCTTCGAGGGGGTTAATGAAAAACTGTTTTTT. Translating it yields CASFEGVNEKLFF.

This clonotype was counted only a few times. The chain uses TRBV27 and TRBJ2-7; D may be TRBD2 (6 bases). CDR3 length equals 14 residues. Germline V CDR1 and CDR2: MNHEY, SMNVEV (reference sequence). With 3 bases removed from V and 1 base from J, the gap between germline ends came to 10 bases. The CDR3 here is CASSLSRDSYEQYF. CDR3 bases: TGTGCCAGCAGTTTGTCGCGGGATTCCTACGAGCAGTACTTC.